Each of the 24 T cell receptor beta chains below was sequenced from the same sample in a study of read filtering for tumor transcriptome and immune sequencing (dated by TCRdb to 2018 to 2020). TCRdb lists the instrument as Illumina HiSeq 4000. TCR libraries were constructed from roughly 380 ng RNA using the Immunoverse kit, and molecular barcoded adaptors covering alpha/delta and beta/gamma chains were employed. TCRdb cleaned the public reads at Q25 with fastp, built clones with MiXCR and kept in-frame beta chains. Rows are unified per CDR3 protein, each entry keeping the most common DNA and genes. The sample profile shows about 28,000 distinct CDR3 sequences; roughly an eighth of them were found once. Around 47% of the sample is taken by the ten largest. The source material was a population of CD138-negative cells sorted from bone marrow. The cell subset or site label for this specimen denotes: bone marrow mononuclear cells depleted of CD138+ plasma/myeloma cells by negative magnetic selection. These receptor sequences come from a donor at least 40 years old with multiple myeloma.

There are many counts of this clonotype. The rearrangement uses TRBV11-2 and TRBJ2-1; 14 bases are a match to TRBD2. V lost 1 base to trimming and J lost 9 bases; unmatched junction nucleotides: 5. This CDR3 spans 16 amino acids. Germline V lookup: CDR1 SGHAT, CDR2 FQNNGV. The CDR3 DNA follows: TGTGCCAGCAGCTTAGCGGGACTAGCGGGAGTCGGTGAGCAGTTCTTC. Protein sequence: CASSLAGLAGVGEQFF.

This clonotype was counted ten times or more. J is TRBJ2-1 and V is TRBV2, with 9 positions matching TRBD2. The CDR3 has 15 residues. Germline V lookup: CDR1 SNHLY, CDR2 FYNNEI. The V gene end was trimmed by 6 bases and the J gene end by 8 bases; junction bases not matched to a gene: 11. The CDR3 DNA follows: TGTGCCAGCAGGGATCGGCTTAGCGGGAGCCATGAGCAGTTCTTC. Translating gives CASRDRLSGSHEQFF.

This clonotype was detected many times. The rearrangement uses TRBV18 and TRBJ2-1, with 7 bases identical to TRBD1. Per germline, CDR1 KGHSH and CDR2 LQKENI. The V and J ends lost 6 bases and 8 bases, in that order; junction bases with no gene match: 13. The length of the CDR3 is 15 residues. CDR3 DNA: TGTGCCAGCTCGCCTTCAAAAGGGGGCCCCCATGAGCAGTTCTTC. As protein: CASSPSKGGPHEQFF.

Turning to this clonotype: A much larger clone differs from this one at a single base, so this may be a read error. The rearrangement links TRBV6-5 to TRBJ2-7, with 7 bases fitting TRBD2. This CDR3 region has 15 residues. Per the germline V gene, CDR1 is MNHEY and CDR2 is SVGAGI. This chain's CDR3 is CASSYYRSGRRERYF. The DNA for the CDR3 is TGTGCCAGCAGTTACTACCGGTCAGGAAGGCGGGAGCGGTACTTC.

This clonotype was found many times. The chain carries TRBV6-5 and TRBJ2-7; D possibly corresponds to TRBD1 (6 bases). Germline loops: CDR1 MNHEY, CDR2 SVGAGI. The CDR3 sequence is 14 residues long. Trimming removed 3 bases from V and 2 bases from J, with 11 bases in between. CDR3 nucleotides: TGTGCCAGCAGTTATTGGGGGCCGACCTACGAGCAGTACTTC. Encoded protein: CASSYWGPTYEQYF.

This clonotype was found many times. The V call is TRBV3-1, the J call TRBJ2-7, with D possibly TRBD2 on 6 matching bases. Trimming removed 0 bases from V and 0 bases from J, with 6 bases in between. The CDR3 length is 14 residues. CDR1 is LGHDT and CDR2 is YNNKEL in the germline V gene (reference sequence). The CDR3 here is CASSQERDSYEQYF. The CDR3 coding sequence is TGTGCCAGCAGCCAAGAGCGGGACTCCTACGAGCAGTACTTC.

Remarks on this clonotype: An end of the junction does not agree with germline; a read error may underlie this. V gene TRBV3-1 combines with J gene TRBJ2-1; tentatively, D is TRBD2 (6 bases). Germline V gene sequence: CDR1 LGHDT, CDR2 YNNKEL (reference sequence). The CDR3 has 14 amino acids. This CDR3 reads CASGQDGEAEVQFF. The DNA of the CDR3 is TGTGCCAGCGGCCAAGATGGGGAGGCAGAAGTGCAGTTCTTC.

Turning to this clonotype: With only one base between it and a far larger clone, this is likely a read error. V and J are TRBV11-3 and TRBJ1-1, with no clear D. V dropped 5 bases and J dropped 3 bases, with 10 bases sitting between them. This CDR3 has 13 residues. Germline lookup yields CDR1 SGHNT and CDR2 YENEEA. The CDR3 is CASSLGMDTEAFF. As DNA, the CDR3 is TGTGCCAGCAGCCTGGGGATGGACACTGAAGCTTTCTTT.

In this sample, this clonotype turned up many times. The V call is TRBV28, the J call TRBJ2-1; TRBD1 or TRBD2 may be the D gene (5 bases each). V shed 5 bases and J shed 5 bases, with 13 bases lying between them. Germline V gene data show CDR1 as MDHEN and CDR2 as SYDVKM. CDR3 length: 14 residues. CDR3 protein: CASSGGLTNNEQFF. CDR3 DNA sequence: TGTGCCAGCAGTGGGGGTCTCACCAACAATGAGCAGTTCTTC.

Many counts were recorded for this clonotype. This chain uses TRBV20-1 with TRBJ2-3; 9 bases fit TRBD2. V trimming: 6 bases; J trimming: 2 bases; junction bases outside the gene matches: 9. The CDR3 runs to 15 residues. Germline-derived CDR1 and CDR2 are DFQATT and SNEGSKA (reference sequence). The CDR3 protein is CSATRPSGVTDTQYF. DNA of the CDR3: TGCAGTGCAACTCGACCTAGCGGGGTCACAGATACGCAGTATTTT.

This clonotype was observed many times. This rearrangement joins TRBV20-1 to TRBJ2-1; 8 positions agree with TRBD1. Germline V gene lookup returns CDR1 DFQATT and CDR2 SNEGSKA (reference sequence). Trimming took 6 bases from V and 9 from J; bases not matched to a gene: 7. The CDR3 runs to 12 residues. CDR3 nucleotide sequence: TGCAGTGCCCGCGACAGGGGCGCTGAGCAGTTCTTC. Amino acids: CSARDRGAEQFF.

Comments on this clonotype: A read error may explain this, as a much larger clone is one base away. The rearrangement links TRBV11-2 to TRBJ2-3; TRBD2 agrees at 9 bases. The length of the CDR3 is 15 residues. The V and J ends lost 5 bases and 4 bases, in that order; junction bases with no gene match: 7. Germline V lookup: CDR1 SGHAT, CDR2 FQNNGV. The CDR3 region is CASSANSGGSDTQYF. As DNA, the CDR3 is TGTGCCAGCAGCGCAAATAGCGGGGGTTCAGATACGCAGTATTTT.

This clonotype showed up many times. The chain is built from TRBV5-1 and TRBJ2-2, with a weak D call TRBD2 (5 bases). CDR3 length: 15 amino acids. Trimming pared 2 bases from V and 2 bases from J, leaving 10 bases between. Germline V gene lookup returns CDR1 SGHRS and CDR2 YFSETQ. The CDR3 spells CASSLGGLNTGELFF. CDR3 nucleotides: TGCGCCAGCAGCTTAGGAGGATTAAACACCGGGGAGCTGTTTTTT.

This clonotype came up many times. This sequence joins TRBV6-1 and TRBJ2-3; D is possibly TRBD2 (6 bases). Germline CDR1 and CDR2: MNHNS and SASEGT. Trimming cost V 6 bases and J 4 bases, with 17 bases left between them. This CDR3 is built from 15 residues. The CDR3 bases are TGTGCCAGCAGCACCGGAGGGGTCGGCTCAGATACGCAGTATTTT. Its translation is CASSTGGVGSDTQYF.

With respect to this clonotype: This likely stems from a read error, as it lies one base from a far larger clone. CDR3 nucleotide sequence: TGTGCGGCTAGCGGGAACGATGAGCAGTTCTTC. This translates into CAASGNDEQFF. The genes are TRBV6-6 and TRBJ2-1, with TRBD2 identical over 9 bases. This CDR3 region has 11 residues. CDR1 is MNHNY and CDR2 is SVGAGI in the germline V gene (reference sequence).

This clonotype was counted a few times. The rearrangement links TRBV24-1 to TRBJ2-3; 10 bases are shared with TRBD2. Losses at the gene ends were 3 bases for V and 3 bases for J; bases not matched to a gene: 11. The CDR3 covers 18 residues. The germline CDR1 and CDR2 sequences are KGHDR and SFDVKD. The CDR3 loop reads CATSDNGLPGLATDTQYF. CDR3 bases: TGTGCCACCAGTGATAATGGTTTACCGGGACTAGCGACAGATACGCAGTATTTT.

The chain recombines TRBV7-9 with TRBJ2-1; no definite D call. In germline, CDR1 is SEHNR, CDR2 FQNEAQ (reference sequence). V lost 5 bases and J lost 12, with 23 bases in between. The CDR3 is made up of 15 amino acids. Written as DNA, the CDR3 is TGTGCCAGCAGCCGTCGACCGGAAGAATGGTATGGGCAGTTCTTC. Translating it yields CASSRRPEEWYGQFF.

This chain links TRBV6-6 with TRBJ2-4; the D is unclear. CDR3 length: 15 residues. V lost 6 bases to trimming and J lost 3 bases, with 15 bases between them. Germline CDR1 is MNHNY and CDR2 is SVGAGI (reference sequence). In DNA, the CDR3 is TGTGCCAGCAGCACTCGCCCCCTTGGCAAAAACATTCAGTACTTC. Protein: CASSTRPLGKNIQYF.

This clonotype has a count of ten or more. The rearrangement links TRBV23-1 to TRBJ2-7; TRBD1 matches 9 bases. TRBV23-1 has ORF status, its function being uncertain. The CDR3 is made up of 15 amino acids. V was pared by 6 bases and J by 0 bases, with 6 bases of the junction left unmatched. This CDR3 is CASRRQGDRSYEQYF. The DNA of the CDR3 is TGCGCCAGCAGACGACAGGGGGATCGCTCCTACGAGCAGTACTTC.

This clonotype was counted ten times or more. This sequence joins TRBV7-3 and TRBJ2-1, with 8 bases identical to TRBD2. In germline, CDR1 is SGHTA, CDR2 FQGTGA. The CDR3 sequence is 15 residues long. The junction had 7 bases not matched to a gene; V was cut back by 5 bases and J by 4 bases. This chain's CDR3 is CASSSSAGVYNEQFF. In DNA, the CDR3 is TGTGCCAGCAGCAGTTCAGCGGGGGTGTACAATGAGCAGTTCTTC.

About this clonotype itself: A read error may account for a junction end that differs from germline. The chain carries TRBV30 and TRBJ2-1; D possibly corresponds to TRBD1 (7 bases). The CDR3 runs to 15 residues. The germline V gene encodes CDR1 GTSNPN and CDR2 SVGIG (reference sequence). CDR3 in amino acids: CARRGPGVSYNEQFF. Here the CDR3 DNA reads TGCGCCCGGAGGGGGCCAGGGGTCTCCTACAATGAGCAGTTCTTC.

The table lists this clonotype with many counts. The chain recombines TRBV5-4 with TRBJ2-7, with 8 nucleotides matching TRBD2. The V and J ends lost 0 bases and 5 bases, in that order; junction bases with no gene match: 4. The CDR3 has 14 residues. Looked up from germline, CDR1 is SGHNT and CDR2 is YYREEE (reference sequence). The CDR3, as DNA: TGTGCCAGCAGCTTGGCTGCGGGGGGCCACGAGCAGTACTTC. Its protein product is CASSLAAGGHEQYF.

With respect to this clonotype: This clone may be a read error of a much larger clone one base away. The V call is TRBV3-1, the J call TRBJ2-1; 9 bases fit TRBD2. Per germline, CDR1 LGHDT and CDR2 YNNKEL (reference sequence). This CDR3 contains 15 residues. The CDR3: CASSRGSGSLNGQFF. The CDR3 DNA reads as TGTGCCAGCAGCCGGGGTAGCGGGAGTTTAAATGGGCAGTTCTTC.

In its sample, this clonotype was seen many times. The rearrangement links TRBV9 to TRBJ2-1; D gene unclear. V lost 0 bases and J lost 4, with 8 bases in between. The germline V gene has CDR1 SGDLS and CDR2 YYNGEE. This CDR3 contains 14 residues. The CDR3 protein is CASSVDGRYNEQFF. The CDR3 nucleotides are TGTGCCAGCAGCGTAGATGGGCGGTACAATGAGCAGTTCTTC.